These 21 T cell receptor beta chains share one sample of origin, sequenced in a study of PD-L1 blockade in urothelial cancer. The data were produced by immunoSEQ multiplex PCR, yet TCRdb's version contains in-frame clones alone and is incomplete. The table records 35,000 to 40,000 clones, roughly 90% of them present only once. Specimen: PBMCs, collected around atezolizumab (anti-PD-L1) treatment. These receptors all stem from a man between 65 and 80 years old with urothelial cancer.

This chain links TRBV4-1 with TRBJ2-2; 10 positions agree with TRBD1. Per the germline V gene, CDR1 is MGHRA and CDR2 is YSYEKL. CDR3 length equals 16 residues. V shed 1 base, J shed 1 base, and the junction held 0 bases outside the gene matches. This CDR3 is CASSQGDRGNTGELFF. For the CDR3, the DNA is TGCGCCAGCAGCCAAGGGGACAGGGGGAACACCGGGGAGCTGTTTTTT.

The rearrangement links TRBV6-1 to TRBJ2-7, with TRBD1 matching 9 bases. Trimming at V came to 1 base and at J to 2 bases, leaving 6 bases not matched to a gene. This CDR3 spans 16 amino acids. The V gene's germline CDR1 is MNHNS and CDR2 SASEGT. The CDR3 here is CASSEGGTGSTYEQYF. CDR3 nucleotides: TGTGCCAGCAGTGAAGGCGGGACAGGGAGCACCTACGAGCAGTACTTC.

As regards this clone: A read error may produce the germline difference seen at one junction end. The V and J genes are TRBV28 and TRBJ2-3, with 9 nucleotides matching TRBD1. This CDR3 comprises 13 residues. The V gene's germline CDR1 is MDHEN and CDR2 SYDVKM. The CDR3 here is CASTQSNRDREHF. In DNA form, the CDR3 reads TGTGCCAGCACCCAAAGCAACCGGGACAGGGAACATTTT.

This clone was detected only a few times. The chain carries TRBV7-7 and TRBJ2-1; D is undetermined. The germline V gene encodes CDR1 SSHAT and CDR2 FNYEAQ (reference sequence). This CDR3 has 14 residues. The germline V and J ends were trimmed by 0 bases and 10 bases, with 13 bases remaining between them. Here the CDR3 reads CASSLAPGYGEQFF. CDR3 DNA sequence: TGTGCCAGCAGCTTAGCGCCCGGGTATGGGGAGCAGTTCTTC.

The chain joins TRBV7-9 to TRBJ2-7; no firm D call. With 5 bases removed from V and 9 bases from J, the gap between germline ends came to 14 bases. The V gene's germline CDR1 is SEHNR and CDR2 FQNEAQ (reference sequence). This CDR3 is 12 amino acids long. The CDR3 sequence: CASSPDSSVQYF. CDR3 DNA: TGTGCCAGCAGCCCCGACTCTTCCGTGCAGTACTTC.

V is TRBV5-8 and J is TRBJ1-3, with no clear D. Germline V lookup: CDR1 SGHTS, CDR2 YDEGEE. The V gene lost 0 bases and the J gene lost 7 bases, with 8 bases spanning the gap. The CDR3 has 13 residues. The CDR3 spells CASSLEWRNTIYF. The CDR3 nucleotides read TGTGCCAGCAGCTTGGAGTGGAGGAACACCATATATTTT.

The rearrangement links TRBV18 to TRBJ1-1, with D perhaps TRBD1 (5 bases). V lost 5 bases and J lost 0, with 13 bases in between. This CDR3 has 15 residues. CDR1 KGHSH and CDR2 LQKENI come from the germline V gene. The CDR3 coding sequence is TGTGCCAGCTCAACCTCACAGGCCATGAACACTGAAGCTTTCTTT. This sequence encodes CASSTSQAMNTEAFF.

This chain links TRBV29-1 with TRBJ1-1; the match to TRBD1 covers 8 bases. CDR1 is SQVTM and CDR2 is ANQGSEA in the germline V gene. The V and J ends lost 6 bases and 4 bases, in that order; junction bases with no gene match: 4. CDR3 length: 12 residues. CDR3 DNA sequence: TGCAGCGTCGACAGGGGCGGCACTGAAGCTTTCTTT. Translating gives CSVDRGGTEAFF.

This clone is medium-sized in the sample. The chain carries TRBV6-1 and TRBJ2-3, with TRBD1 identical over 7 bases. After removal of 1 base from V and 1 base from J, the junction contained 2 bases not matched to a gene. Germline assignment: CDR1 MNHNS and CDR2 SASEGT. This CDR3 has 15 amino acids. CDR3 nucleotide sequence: TGTGCCAGCAGTGAAGGGGGGACAGGCACAGATACGCAGTATTTT. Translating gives CASSEGGTGTDTQYF.

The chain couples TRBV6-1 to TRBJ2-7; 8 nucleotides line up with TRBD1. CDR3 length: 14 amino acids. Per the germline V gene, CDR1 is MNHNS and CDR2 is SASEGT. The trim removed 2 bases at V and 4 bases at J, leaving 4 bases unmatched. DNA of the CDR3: TGTGCCAGCAGTGAACAGGGGGCACGGTACGAGCAGTACTTC. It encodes CASSEQGARYEQYF.

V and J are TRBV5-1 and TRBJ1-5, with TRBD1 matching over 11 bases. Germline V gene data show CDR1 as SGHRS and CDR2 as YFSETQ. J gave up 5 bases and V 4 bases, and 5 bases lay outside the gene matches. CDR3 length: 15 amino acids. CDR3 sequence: CASSRTGGADQPQHF. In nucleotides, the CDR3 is TGCGCCAGCAGCCGGACAGGGGGCGCCGATCAGCCCCAGCATTTT.

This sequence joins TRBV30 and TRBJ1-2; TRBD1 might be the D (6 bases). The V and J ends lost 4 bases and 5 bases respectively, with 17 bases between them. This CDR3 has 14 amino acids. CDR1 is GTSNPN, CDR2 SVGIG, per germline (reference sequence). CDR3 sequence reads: CAWTPPGTTYGYTF. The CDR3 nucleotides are TGTGCCTGGACTCCCCCCGGGACAACTTATGGCTACACCTTC.

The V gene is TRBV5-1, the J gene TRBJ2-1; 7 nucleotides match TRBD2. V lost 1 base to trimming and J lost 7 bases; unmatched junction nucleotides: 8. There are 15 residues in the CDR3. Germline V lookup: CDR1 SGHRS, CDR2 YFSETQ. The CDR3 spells CASSLTSVRPNEQFF. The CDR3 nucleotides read TGCGCCAGCAGCTTGACTAGCGTGCGTCCGAATGAGCAGTTCTTC.

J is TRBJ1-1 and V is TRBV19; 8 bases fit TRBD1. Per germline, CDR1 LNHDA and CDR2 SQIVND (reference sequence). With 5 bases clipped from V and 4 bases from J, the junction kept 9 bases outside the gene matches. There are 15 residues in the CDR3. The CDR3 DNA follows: TGTGCCAGTAGTCCCACAGGGGGAGGGGCCACTGAAGCTTTCTTT. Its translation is CASSPTGGGATEAFF.

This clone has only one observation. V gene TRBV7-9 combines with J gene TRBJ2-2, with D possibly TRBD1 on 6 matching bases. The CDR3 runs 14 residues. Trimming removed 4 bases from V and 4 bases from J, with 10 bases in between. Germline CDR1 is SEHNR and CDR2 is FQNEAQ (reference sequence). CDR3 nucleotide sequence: TGTGCCAGCAGCTCCGGGACACTCACCGGGGAGCTGTTTTTT. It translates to CASSSGTLTGELFF. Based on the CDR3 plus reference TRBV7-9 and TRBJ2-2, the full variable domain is DTGVSQNPRHKITKRGQNVTFRCDPISEHNRLYWYRQTLGQGPEFLTYFQNEAQLEKSRLLSDRFSAERPKGSFSTLEIQRTEQGDSAMYLCASSSGTLTGELFFGEGSRLTVL.

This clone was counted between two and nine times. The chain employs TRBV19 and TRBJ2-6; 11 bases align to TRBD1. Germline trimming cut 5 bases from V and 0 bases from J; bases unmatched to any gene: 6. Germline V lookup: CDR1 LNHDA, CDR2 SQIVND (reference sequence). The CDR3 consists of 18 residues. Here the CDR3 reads CASSPSGTGGSGANVLTF. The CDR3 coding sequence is TGTGCCAGTAGTCCGTCCGGGACAGGGGGCTCTGGGGCCAACGTCCTGACTTTC.

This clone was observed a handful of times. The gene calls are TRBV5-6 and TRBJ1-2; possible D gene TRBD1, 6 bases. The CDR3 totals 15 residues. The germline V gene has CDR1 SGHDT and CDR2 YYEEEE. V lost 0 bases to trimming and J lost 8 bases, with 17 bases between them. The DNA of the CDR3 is TGTGCCAGCAGCTTGGTCGACAGGCAGCTGGGGGGCTACACCTTC. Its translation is CASSLVDRQLGGYTF.

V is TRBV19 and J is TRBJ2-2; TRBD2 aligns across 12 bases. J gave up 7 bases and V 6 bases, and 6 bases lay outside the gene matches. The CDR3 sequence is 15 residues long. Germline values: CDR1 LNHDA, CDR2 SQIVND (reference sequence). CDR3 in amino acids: CASRLAGGVIGELFF. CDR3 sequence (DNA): TGTGCCAGTAGACTAGCGGGAGGAGTTATCGGGGAGCTGTTTTTT.

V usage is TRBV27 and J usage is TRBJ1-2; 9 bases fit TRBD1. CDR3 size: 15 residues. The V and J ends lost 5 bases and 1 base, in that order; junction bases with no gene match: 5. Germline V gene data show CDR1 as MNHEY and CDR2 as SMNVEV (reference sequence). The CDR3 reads CASSRRTGDNYGYTF. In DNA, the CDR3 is TGTGCCAGCAGTCGACGGACAGGGGATAACTATGGCTACACCTTC.

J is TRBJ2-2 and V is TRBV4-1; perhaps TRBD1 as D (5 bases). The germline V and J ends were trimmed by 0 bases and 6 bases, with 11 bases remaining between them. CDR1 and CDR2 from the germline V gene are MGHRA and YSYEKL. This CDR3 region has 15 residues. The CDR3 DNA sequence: TGCGCCAGCAGCCAAGATTGGGCAGGGTCCGGGGAGCTGTTTTTT. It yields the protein CASSQDWAGSGELFF.

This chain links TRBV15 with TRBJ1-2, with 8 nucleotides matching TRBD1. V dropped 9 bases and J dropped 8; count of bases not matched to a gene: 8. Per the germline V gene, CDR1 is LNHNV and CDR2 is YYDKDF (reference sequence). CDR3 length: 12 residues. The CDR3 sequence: CATQGALGGYTF. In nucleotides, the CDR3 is TGTGCCACTCAGGGGGCGTTGGGAGGCTACACCTTC. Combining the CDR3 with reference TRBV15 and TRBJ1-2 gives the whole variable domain DAMVIQNPRYQVTQFGKPVTLSCSQTLNHNVMYWYQQKSSQAPKLLFHYYDKDFNNEADTPDNFQSRRPNTSFCFLDIRSPGLGDTAMYLCATQGALGGYTFGSGTRLTVV.